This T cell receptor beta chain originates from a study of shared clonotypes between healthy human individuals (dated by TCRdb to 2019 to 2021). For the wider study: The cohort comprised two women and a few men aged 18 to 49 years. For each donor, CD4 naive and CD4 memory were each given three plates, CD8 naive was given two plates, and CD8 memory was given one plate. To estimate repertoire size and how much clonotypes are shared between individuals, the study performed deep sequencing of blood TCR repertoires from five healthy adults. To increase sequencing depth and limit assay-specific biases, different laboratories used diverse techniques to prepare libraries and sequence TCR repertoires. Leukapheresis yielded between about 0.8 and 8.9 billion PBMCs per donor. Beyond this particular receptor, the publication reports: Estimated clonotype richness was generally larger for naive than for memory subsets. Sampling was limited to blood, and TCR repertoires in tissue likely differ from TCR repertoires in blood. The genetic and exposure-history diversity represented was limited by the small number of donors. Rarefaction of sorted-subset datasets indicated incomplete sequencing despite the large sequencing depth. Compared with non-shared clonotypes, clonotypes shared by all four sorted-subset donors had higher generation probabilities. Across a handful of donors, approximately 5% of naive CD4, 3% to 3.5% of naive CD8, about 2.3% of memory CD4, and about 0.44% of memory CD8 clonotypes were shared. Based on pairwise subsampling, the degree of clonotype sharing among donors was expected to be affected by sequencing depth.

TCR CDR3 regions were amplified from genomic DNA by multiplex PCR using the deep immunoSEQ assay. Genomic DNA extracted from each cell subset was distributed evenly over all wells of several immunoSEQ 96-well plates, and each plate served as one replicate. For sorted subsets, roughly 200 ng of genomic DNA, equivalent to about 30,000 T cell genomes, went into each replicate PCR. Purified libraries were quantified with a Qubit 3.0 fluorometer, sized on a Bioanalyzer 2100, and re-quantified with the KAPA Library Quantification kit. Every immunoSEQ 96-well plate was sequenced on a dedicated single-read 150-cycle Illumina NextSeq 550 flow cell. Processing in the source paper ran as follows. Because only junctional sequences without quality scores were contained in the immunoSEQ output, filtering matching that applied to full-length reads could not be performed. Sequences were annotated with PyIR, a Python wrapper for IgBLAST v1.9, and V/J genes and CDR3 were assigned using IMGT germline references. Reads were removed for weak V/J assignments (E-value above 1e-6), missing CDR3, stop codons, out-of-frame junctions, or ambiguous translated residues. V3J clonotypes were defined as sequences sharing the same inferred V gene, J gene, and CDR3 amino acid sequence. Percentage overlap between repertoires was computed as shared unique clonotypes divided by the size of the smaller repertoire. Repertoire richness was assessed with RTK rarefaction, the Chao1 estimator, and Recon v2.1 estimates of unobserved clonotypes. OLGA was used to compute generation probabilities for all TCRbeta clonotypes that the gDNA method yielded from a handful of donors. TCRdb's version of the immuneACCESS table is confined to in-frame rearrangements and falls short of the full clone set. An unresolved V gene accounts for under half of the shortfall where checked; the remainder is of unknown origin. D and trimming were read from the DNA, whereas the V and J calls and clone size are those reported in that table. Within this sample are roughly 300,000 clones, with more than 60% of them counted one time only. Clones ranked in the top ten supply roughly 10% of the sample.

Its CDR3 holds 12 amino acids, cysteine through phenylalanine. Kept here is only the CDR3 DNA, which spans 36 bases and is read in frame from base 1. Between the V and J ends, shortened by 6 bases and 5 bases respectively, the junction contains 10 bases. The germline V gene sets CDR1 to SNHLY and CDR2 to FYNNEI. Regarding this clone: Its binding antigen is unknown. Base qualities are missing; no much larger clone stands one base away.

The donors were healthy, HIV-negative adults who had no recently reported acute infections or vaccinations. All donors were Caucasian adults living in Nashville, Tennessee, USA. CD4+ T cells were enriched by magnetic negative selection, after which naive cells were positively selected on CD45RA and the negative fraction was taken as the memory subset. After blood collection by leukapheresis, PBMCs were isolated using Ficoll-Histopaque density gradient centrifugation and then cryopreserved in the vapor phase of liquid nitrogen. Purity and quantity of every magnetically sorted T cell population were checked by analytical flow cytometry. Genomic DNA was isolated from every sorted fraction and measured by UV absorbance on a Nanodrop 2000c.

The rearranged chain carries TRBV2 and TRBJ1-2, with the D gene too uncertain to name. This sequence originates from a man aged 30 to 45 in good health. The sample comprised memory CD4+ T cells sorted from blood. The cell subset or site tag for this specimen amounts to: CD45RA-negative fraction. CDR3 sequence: CASRGIGYGYTF. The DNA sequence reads TGTGCCAGCAGGGGGATCGGGTATGGCTACACCTTC. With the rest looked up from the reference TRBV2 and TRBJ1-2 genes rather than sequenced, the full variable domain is EPEVTQTPSHQVTQMGQEVILRCVPISNHLYFYWYRQILGQKVEFLVSFYNNEISEKSEIFDDQFSVERPDGSNFTLKIRSTKLEDSAMYFCASRGIGYGYTFGSGTRLTVV.